This T cell receptor beta chain appears in the sequencing data of a study of OX40 agonist ivuxolimab in advanced cancers. The repertoire was sequenced with immunoSEQ multiplex PCR; TCRdb's copy has only in-frame clones and lacks some. This table holds roughly 92,000 clones, about 80% found once. The CDR3 consists of 13 residues. CDR1 is SGHRS and CDR2 is YFSETQ in the germline V gene. Deletions cut 0 bases from V and 7 bases from J, with 10 bases between. This specimen was CD4+ or CD8+ T cells sorted from blood, taken in a trial of the OX40 agonist ivuxolimab. This chain joins TRBV5-1 and TRBJ1-1; no clear D. The TCR originated in an adult with an advanced solid tumor such as melanoma, head and neck, liver or kidney cancer. The CDR3 DNA reads TGCGCCAGCAGCTTGGAAGTCGGCAGTGAAGCTTTCTTT. This codes for CASSLEVGSEAFF. Based on the CDR3 plus reference TRBV5-1 and TRBJ1-1, the full variable domain is KAGVTQTPRYLIKTRGQQVTLSCSPISGHRSVSWYQQTPGQGLQFLFEYFSETQRNKGNFPGRFSGRQFSNSRSEMNVSTLELGDSALYLCASSLEVGSEAFFGQGTRLTVV.